This T cell receptor (beta chain) was profiled in a study of T cell responses to AZD1222 COVID-19 vaccine. Study observations and caveats: Repertoire samples came only from after the peak T cell response.

As to this clone: Antigen specificity is unknown.

V shed 3 bases and J shed 8 bases, with 8 bases lying between them. In germline, CDR1 is SGDLS, CDR2 YYNGEE. This CDR3 spans 11 amino acids. The method was immunoSEQ multiplex PCR; TCRdb's version includes in-frame clones alone and lacks a portion of them. The sample holds about 100,000 clones, 80% to 90% seen once. The J gene is TRBJ1-2, the V gene TRBV9; D gene ambiguous. The input for sequencing was peripheral blood, taken on day 0 of MenACWY control vaccination. The clonotype comes from an adult in good health. CDR3 sequence reads: CASSALGGYTF. CDR3 sequence (DNA): TGTGCCAGCAGCGCCCTTGGGGGCTACACCTTC.